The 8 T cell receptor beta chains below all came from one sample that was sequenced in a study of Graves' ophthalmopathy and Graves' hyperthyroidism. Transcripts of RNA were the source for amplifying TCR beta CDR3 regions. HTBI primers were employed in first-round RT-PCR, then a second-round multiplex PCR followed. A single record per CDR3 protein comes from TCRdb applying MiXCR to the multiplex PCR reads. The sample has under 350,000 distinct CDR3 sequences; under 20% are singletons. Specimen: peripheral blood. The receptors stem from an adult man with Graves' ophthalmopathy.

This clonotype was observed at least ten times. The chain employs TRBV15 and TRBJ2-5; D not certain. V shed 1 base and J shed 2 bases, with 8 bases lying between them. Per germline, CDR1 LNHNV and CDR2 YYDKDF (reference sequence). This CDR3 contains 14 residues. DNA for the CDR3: TGTGCCACCAGCAGAGGTCAGATACAAGAGACCCAGTACTTC. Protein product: CATSRGQIQETQYF. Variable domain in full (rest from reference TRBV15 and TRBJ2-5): DAMVIQNPRYQVTQFGKPVTLSCSQTLNHNVMYWYQQKSSQAPKLLFHYYDKDFNNEADTPDNFQSRRPNTSFCFLDIRSPGLGDTAMYLCATSRGQIQETQYFGPGTRLLVL.

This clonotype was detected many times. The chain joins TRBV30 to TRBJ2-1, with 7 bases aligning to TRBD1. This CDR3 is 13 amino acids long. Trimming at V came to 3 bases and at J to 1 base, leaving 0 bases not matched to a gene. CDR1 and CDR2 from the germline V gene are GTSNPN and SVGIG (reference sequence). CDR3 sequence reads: CAWSRGSYNEQFF. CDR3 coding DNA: TGTGCCTGGAGCAGGGGGTCCTACAATGAGCAGTTCTTC.

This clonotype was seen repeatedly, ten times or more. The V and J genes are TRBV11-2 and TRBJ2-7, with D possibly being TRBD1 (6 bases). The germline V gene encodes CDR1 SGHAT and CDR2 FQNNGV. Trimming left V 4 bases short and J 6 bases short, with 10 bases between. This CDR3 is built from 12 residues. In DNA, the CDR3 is TGTGCCAGCAGCTATAACAGGGTCGAGCAGTACTTC. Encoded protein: CASSYNRVEQYF.

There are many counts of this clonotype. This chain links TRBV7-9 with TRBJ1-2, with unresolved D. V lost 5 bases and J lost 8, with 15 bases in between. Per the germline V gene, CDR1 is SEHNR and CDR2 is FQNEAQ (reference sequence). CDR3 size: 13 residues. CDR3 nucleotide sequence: TGTGCCAGCAGCCCCCGACCCGTACGGGGCTACACCTTC. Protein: CASSPRPVRGYTF.

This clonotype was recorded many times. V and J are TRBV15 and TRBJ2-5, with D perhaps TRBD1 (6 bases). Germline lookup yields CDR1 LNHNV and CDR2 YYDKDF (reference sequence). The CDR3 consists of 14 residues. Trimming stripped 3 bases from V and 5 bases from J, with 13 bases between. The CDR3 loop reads CATSSTGLLETQYF. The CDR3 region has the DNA TGTGCCACCAGCAGTACAGGGCTTTTGGAGACCCAGTACTTC.

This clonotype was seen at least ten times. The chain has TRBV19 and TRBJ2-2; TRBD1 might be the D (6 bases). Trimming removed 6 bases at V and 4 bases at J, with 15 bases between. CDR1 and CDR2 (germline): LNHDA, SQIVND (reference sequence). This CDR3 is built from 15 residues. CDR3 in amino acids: CASSTQGRGTGELFF. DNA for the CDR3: TGTGCCAGTAGCACTCAGGGGAGAGGCACCGGGGAGCTGTTTTTT.

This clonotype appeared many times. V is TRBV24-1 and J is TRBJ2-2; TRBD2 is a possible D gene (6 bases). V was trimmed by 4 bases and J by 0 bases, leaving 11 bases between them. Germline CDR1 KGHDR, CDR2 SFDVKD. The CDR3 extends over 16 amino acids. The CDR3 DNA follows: TGTGCCACCAGTGAGCGGGGCAGAGCGAACACCGGGGAGCTGTTTTTT. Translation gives CATSERGRANTGELFF.

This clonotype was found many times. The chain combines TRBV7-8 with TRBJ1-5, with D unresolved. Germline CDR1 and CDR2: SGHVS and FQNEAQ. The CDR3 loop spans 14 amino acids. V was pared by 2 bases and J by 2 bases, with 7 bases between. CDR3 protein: CASSLPGGNQPQHF. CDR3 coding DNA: TGTGCCAGCAGCTTACCGGGAGGCAATCAGCCCCAGCATTTT.